This entry is about one T cell receptor beta chain. This sample stems from a study of OX40 agonist ivuxolimab in advanced cancers. Overall study context: Partial responses were achieved by three patients, of whom one had hepatocellular carcinoma and two had cutaneous melanoma.

Only in-frame clones appear in the TCRdb table, and some are missing; sequencing was by immunoSEQ multiplex PCR. This sample has tens of thousands of clones; 70% to 90% occur once, and the top ten carry 4.7%. This CDR3 contains 13 residues. Losses at the gene ends were 5 bases for V and 8 bases for J; bases not matched to a gene: 6. Germline V lookup: CDR1 LGHNT, CDR2 FRNRAP. The chain recombines TRBV12-5 with TRBJ1-1; 9 bases fit TRBD1. The receptor's source is an adult with an advanced solid tumor such as melanoma, head and neck, liver or kidney cancer. Sequencing used CD4+ or CD8+ T cells sorted from blood, obtained in a trial of the OX40 agonist ivuxolimab. CDR3: CASGEQGAPEAFF. The CDR3 DNA reads TGTGCTAGTGGTGAACAGGGGGCTCCAGAAGCTTTCTTT.